This is a list of T cell receptor beta chains from one sample in a study of CD4 T cells in relation to SARS-CoV-2 and coronaviruses. Data came from immunoSEQ multiplex PCR; TCRdb stores just in-frame clones and leaves some out. Of roughly 30,000 clones in the sample, 70% to 85% were seen once. These receptors' antigens are unknown. The sample comprised CD4+ T cells from PBMCs, cultured in vitro. The source is a human donor in good health. Both conserved end residues are part of each CDR3. The order of the fields is clone size, V gene, D gene, J gene, CDR3 DNA, CDR3 protein. The D gene is left open where the match is weak. Expanded clones get a size class; other rows say once, few or many, or leave the size out.

size: NA; V: TRBV5-1; D: TRBD1; J: TRBJ1-2; DNA: TGCGCCAGCAGCTTGGGGGGACAGTCTAGCTATGGCTACACCTTC; CDR3: CASSLGGQSSYGYTF
size: NA; V: TRBV3-1/TRBV3-2; D: TRBD1; J: TRBJ2-2; DNA: TGTGCCAGCAGCCAAAGGGGACAGGGCGGCACCGGGGAGCTGTTTTTT; CDR3: CASSQRGQGGTGELFF
size: NA; V: TRBV30; D: TRBD2; J: TRBJ2-1; DNA: TGTGCCTGGAGGACTAGCGGAACCAATGAGCAGTTCTTC; CDR3: CAWRTSGTNEQFF
size: NA; V: TRBV9; D: NA; J: TRBJ2-5; DNA: TGTGCCAGCAGCGCAGGGCCAGAACAGAGGGAGACCCAGTACTTC; CDR3: CASSAGPEQRETQYF
size: few; V: TRBV30; D: NA; J: TRBJ1-1; DNA: TGTGCCTGGAGGGGGGGGCAAGGCACTGAAGCTTTCTTT; CDR3: CAWRGGQGTEAFF
size: NA; V: TRBV2; D: NA; J: TRBJ2-7; DNA: TGTGCCAGCAGTCCCGGCGCGGGACGCTACGAGCAGTACTTC; CDR3: CASSPGAGRYEQYF
size: medium-sized; V: TRBV19; D: NA; J: TRBJ1-5; DNA: TGTGCCAGTAGTATAGGCATAGGGCCTCAGCCCCAGCATTTT; CDR3: CASSIGIGPQPQHF
size: NA; V: TRBV5-1; D: TRBD2; J: TRBJ2-2; DNA: TGCGCCAGCAGCGCGGGACTAGCGAACACCGGGGAGCTGTTTTTT; CDR3: CASSAGLANTGELFF
size: NA; V: TRBV4-2; D: TRBD2; J: TRBJ2-1; DNA: TGTGCCAGCAGCCAAGACCTAGCGGGAGGGTACAATGAGCAGTTCTTC; CDR3: CASSQDLAGGYNEQFF
size: NA; V: TRBV20-1; D: NA; J: TRBJ1-6; DNA: TGCAGTGCTAGTCCCCAGGCCAGGGGTTCACCCCTCCACTTT; CDR3: CSASPQARGSPLHF
size: NA; V: TRBV19; D: TRBD2; J: TRBJ2-3; DNA: TGTGCCAGTAGTATCGGACTAGCGGGGGGAGTCGTGGCGACAGATACGCAGTATTTT; CDR3: CASSIGLAGGVVATDTQYF
size: NA; V: TRBV9; D: NA; J: TRBJ1-6; DNA: TGTGCCAGCAGCGTAGAAGGGTCCAAGGCCCTGGGAAATTCACCCCTCCACTTT; CDR3: CASSVEGSKALGNSPLHF
size: NA; V: TRBV5-4; D: TRBD1; J: TRBJ1-3; DNA: TGTGCCAGCAGCTTGGACAGGGGATGGGGAAACACCATATATTTT; CDR3: CASSLDRGWGNTIYF
size: NA; V: TRBV4-1; D: TRBD2; J: TRBJ2-3; DNA: TGCGCCAGCAGCCAAGATGGAGTAGCGGGGGGGCTTAGCACAGATACGCAGTATTTT; CDR3: CASSQDGVAGGLSTDTQYF
size: NA; V: TRBV11-2; D: TRBD1; J: TRBJ1-2; DNA: TGTGCCAGCAGCTTAGACCTAAACAGGGGTCTTGGCTACACCTTC; CDR3: CASSLDLNRGLGYTF
size: NA; V: TRBV11-3; D: NA; J: TRBJ2-1; DNA: TGTGCCAGCAGCCCGCGACCCAACAATGAGCAGTTCTTC; CDR3: CASSPRPNNEQFF
size: NA; V: TRBV25-1; D: TRBD1; J: TRBJ1-4; DNA: TGTGCCAGCAGTGAATCCGACAGGGGAAGAAAACTGTTTTTT; CDR3: CASSESDRGRKLFF
size: NA; V: TRBV12-1; D: NA; J: TRBJ2-2; DNA: TGTGCCAGCAGCTTTGTGGCGGGTTCGAACACCGGGGAGCTGTTTTTT; CDR3: CASSFVAGSNTGELFF
size: NA; V: TRBV7-8; D: TRBD2; J: TRBJ2-3; DNA: TGTGCCAGCAGCTCTCGACTAGCGGGGGGGGTAGCAGATACGCAGTATTTT; CDR3: CASSSRLAGGVADTQYF
size: NA; V: TRBV6-5; D: NA; J: TRBJ2-5; DNA: TGTGCCAGCATTCCGGACCGTAGTCAAGAGACCCAGTACTTC; CDR3: CASIPDRSQETQYF
size: NA; V: TRBV19; D: NA; J: TRBJ2-3; DNA: TGTGCCAGTGGGGCAGGGGGCACAGATACGCAGTATTTT; CDR3: CASGAGGTDTQYF
size: NA; V: TRBV5-6; D: NA; J: TRBJ2-5; DNA: TGTGCCAGCAGCTTGGCAGCGGAAGAGACCCAGTACTTC; CDR3: CASSLAAEETQYF
size: few; V: TRBV6-2/TRBV6-3; D: TRBD1; J: TRBJ1-5; DNA: TGTGCCAGCAGTTACCACCGAACAGGGGGCAATCAGCCCCAGCATTTT; CDR3: CASSYHRTGGNQPQHF
size: NA; V: TRBV7-2; D: NA; J: TRBJ2-1; DNA: TGTGCCAGCAGCTTAACGGGGCGGGCGGGACCTGAGCAGTTCTTC; CDR3: CASSLTGRAGPEQFF
size: NA; V: TRBV29-1; D: TRBD2; J: TRBJ2-1; DNA: TGCAGCGTTGAGGGGAAAGTAGCGGGATTCTACAATGAGCAGTTCTTC; CDR3: CSVEGKVAGFYNEQFF
size: NA; V: TRBV18; D: TRBD2; J: TRBJ2-2; DNA: TGTGCCAGCTCACCATGGGTAGCGGGGAACACCGGGGAGCTGTTTTTT; CDR3: CASSPWVAGNTGELFF
size: NA; V: TRBV7-9; D: NA; J: TRBJ2-6; DNA: TGTGCCACCCTAGGGTCAGGGGCCAACGTCCTGACTTTC; CDR3: CATLGSGANVLTF